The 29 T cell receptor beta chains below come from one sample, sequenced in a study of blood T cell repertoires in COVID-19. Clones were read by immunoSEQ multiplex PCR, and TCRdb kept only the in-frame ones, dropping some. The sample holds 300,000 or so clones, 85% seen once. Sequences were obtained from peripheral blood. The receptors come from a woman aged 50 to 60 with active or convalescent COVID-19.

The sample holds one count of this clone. The CDR3 loop is CASGLSRTGLSGANVLTF. In DNA, the CDR3 is TGTGCCAGCGGACTTAGCAGGACAGGTCTCTCTGGGGCCAACGTCCTGACTTTC. This chain connects TRBV2 to TRBJ2-6, with 7 positions matching TRBD1. The CDR3 covers 18 residues. V trimming: 8 bases; J trimming: 0 bases; junction bases outside the gene matches: 13. In germline, CDR1 is SNHLY, CDR2 FYNNEI.

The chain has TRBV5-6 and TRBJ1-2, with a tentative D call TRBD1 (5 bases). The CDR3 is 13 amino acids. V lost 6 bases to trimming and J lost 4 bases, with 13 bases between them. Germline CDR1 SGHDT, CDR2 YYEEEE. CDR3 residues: CASNSWGSYGYTF. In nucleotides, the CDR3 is TGTGCCAGCAATTCGTGGGGCTCCTATGGCTACACCTTC. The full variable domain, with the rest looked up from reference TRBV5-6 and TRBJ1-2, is DAGVTQSPTHLIKTRGQQVTLRCSPKSGHDTVSWYQQALGQGPQFIFQYYEEEERQRGNFPDRFSGHQFPNYSSELNVNALLLGDSALYLCASNSWGSYGYTFGSGTRLTVV.

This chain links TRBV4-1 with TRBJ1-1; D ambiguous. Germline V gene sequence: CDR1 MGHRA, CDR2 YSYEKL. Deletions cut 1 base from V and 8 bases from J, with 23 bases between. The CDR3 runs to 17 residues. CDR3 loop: CASSQGSFRDRNKEAFF. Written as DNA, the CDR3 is TGCGCCAGCAGCCAAGGGTCCTTCCGGGATAGGAACAAGGAAGCTTTCTTT.

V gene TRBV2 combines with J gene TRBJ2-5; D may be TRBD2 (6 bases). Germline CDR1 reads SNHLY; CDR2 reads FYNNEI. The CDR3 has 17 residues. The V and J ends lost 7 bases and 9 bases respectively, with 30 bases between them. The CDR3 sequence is CASTGSSGLAMEGAQYF. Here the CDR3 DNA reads TGTGCCAGCACCGGGAGCTCGGGACTTGCCATGGAGGGTGCCCAGTACTTC.

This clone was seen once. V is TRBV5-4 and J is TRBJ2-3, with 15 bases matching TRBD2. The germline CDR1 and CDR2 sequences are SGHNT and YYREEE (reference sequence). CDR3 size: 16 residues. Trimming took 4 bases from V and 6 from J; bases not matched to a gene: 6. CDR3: CASSPGTSGGLDTQYF. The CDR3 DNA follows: TGTGCCAGCAGCCCGGGGACTAGCGGGGGGCTCGATACGCAGTATTTT.

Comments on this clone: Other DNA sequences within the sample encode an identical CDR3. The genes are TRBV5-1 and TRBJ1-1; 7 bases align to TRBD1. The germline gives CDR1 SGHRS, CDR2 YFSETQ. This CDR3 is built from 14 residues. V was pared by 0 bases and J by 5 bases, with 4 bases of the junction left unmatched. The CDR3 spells CASSLEGARTEAFF. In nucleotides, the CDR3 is TGCGCCAGCAGCTTGGAGGGGGCGAGGACTGAAGCTTTCTTT. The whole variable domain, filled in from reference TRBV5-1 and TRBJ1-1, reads KAGVTQTPRYLIKTRGQQVTLSCSPISGHRSVSWYQQTPGQGLQFLFEYFSETQRNKGNFPGRFSGRQFSNSRSEMNVSTLELGDSALYLCASSLEGARTEAFFGQGTRLTVV.

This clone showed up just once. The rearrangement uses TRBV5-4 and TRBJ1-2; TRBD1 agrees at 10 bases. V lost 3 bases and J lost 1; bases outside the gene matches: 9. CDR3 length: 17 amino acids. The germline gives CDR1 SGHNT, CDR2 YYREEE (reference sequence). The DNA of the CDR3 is TGTGCCAGCAGCTGGAAATCCGGGACAGGGGATAACTATGGCTACACCTTC. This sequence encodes CASSWKSGTGDNYGYTF. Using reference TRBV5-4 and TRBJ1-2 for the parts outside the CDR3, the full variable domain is ETGVTQSPTHLIKTRGQQVTLRCSSQSGHNTVSWYQQALGQGPQFIFQYYREEENGRGNFPPRFSGLQFPNYSSELNVNALELDDSALYLCASSWKSGTGDNYGYTFGSGTRLTVV.

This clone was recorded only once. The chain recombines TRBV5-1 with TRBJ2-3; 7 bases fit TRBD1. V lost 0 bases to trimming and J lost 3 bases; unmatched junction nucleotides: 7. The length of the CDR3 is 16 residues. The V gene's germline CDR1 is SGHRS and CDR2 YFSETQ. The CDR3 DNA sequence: TGCGCCAGCAGCTTGGGGACAGGCAGTGGGACAGATACGCAGTATTTT. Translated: CASSLGTGSGTDTQYF.

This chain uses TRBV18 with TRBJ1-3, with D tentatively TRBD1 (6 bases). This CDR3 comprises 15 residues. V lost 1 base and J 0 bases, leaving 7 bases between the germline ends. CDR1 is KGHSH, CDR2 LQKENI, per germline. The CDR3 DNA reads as TGTGCCAGCTCACCACGGGACATCTCTGGAAACACCATATATTTT. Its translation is CASSPRDISGNTIYF.

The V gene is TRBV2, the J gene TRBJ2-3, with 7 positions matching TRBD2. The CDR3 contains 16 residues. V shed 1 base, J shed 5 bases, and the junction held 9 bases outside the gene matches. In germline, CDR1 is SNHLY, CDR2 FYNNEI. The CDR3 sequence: CASSEDVAGDQDTQYF. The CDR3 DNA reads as TGTGCCAGCAGTGAAGATGTGGCGGGAGACCAAGATACGCAGTATTTT.

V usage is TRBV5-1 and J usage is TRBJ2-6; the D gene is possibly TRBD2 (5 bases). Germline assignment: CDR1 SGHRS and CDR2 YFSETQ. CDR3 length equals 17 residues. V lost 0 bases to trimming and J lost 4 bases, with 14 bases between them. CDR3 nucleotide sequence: TGCGCCAGCAGCTTGGGCCCCGGAGGATCCGGGGCCAACGTCCTGACTTTC. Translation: CASSLGPGGSGANVLTF. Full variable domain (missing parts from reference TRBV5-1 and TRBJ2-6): KAGVTQTPRYLIKTRGQQVTLSCSPISGHRSVSWYQQTPGQGLQFLFEYFSETQRNKGNFPGRFSGRQFSNSRSEMNVSTLELGDSALYLCASSLGPGGSGANVLTFGAGSRLTVL.

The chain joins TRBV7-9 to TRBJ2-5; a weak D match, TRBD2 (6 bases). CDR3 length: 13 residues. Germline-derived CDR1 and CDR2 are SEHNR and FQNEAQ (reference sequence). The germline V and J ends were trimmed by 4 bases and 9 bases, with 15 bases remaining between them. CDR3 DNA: TGTGCCAGCAGCTCCGCGTTGTGGGACTCCCAGTACTTC. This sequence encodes CASSSALWDSQYF.

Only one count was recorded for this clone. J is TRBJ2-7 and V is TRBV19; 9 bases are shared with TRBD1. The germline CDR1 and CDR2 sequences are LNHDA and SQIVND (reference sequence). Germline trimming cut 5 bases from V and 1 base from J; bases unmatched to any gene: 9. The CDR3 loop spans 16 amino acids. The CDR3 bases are TGTGCCAGTAGTTCCCGCGGACAGGGGTCGTCCTACGAGCAGTACTTC. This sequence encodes CASSSRGQGSSYEQYF.

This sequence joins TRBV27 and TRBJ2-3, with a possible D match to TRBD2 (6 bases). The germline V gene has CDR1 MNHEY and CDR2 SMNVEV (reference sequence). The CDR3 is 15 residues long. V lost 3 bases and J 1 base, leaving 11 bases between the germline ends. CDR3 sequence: CASSFEGGGTDTQYF. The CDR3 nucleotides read TGTGCCAGCAGTTTCGAGGGAGGAGGCACAGATACGCAGTATTTT.

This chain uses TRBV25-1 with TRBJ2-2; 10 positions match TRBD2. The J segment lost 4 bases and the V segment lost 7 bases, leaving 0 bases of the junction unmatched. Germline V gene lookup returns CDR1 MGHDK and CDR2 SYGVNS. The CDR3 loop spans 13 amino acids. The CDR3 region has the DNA TGTGCCAGCACTAGCGGGAGCACCGGGGAGCTGTTTTTT. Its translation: CASTSGSTGELFF.

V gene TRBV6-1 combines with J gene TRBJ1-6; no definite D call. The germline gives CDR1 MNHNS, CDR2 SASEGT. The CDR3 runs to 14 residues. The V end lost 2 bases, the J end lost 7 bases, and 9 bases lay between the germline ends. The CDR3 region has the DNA TGTGCCAGCAGTGAAAGTCCAGCGAATTCACCCCTCCACTTT. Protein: CASSESPANSPLHF.

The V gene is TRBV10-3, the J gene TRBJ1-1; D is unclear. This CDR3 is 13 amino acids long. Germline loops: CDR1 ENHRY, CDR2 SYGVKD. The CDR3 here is CATTGERAGGAFF. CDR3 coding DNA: TGTGCGACCACGGGAGAACGGGCAGGAGGAGCTTTCTTT.

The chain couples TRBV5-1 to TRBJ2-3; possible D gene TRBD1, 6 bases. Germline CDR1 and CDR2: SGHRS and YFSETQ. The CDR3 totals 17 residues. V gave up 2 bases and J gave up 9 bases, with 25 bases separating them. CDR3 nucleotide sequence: TGCGCCAGCAGCTTCCGACCCGACAGGCTCCAAGGCGTGACGCAGTATTTT. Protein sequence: CASSFRPDRLQGVTQYF.

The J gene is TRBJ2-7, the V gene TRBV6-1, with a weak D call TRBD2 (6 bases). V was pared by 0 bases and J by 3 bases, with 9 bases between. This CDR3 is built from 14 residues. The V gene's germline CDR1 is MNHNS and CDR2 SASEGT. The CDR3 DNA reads TGTGCCAGCAGTGAAGCTACGGACTACTACGAGCAGTACTTC. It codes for CASSEATDYYEQYF.

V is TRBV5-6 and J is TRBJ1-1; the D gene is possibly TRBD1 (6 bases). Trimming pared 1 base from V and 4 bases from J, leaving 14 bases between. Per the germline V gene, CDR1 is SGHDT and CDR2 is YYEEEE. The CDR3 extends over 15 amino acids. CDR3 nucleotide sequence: TGTGCCAGCAGCTTGTGGCGGGGGCCGGCCACTGAAGCTTTCTTT. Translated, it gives CASSLWRGPATEAFF.

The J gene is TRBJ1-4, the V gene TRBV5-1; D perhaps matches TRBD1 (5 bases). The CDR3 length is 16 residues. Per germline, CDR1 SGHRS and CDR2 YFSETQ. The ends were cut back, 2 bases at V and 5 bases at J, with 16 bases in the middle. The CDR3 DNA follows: TGCGCCAGCAGCTTTGGGTGGCGGGACGGGAATGAAAAACTGTTTTTT. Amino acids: CASSFGWRDGNEKLFF.

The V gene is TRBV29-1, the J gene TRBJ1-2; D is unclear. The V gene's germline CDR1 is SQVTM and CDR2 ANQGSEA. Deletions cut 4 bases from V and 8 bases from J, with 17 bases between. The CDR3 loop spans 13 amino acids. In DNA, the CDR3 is TGCAGCGTTGGTTTAAATGTTGACTCGGGCTACACCTTC. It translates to CSVGLNVDSGYTF.

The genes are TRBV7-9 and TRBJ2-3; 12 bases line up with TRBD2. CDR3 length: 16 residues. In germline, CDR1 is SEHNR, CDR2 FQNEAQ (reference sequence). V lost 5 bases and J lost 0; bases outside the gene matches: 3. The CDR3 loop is CASSRLAGGSTDTQYF. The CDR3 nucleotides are TGTGCCAGCAGCCGTCTAGCGGGAGGGAGCACAGATACGCAGTATTTT.

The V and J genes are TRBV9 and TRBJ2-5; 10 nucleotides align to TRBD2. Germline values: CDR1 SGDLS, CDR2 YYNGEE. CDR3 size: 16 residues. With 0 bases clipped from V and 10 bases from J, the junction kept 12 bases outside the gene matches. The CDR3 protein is CASSVEVAGGVLGQYF. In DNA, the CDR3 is TGTGCCAGCAGCGTAGAGGTAGCGGGAGGCGTCTTAGGCCAGTACTTC.

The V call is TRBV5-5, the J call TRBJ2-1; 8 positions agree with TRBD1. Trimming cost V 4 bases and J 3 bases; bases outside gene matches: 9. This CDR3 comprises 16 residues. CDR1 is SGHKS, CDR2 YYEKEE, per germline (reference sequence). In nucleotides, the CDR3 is TGTGCCAGCAGCAATCAAAGGACAGGGTTCTACAATGAGCAGTTCTTC. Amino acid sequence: CASSNQRTGFYNEQFF. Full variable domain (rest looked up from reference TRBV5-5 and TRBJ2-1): DAGVTQSPTHLIKTRGQQVTLRCSPISGHKSVSWYQQVLGQGPQFIFQYYEKEERGRGNFPDRFSARQFPNYSSELNVNALLLGDSALYLCASSNQRTGFYNEQFFGPGTRLTVL.

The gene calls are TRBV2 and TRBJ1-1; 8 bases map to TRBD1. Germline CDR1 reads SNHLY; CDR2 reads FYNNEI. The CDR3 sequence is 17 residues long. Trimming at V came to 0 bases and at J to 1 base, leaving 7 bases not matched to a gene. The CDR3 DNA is TGTGCCAGCAGTGAAGCGGCAGGGGGCGAAGGGAACACTGAAGCTTTCTTT. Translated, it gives CASSEAAGGEGNTEAFF.

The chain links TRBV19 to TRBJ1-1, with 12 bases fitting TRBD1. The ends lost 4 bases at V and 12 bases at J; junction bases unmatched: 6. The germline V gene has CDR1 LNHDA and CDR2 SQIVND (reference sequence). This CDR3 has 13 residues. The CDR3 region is CASSTRDRGQSFF. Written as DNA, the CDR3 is TGTGCCAGTAGTACTAGGGACAGGGGGCAGTCTTTCTTT. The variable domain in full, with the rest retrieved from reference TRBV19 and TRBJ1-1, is DGGITQSPKYLFRKEGQNVTLSCEQNLNHDAMYWYRQDPGQGLRLIYYSQIVNDFQKGDIAEGYSVSREKKESFPLTVTSAQKNPTAFYLCASSTRDRGQSFFGQGTRLTVV.

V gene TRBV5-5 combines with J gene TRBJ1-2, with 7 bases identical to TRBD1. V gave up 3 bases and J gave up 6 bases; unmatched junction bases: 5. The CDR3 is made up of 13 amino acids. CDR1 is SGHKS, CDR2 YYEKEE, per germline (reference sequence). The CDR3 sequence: CASSSRGSHGYTF. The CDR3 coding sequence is TGTGCCAGCAGCTCCAGGGGGAGTCATGGCTACACCTTC.

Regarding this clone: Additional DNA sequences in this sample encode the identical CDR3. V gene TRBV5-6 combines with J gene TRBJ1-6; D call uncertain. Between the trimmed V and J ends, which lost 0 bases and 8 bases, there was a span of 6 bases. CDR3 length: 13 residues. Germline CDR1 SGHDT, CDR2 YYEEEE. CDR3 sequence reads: CASSLGTDSPLHF. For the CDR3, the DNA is TGTGCCAGCAGCTTGGGGACTGATTCACCCCTCCACTTT.